This T cell receptor beta chain was documented in a study of blood T cell repertoires in COVID-19. Study details: PBMCs, B-cell-depleted T cells, or T cells were the source of the cDNA or gDNA that made up the material.

Under the authors' procedure: Reference gene primer amplification gave estimated nucleated cell counts. Clones were sequenced by immunoSEQ multiplex PCR, and TCRdb holds only the in-frame ones, with some missing. V and J calls plus clone size are reproduced from that table; the DNA served to infer D and trimming. The sample carries about 210,000 clones, 92% recorded once. The sample was peripheral blood. The source is a man between 25 and 39 years old with acute or convalescent COVID-19.

CDR3 residues: CASSQGMTSGRNEQFF. The CDR3 DNA reads TGTGCCAGCAGCCAAGGTATGACTAGCGGGAGGAATGAGCAGTTCTTC. The rearrangement uses TRBV7-8 and TRBJ2-1; TRBD2 matches 13 bases. The germline CDR1 and CDR2 sequences are SGHVS and FQNEAQ. The CDR3 runs 16 residues. The V and J ends lost 5 bases and 7 bases, in that order; junction bases with no gene match: 8.